One T cell receptor beta chain is described in this entry. This sample stems from a study of radiation and T cells in renal cell carcinoma. The overall study: Nephrectomy followed 15 Gy stereotactic body radiation by 4 weeks.

Germline CDR1 is GTSNPN and CDR2 is SVGIG (reference sequence). The CDR3 spans 15 residues. With 2 bases clipped from V and 1 base from J, the junction kept 6 bases outside the gene matches. Method: immunoSEQ multiplex PCR; TCRdb's copy keeps in-frame clones and lacks some. Of about 140,000 clones detected, less than 90% appear once; the ten largest clones hold under 25%. Sample time point: baseline pretreatment blood. The treatment was: 15 Gy SBRT to primary tumor, nephrectomy 4 weeks later. V gene TRBV30 combines with J gene TRBJ2-7; 9 bases map to TRBD1. Sequencing was performed on blood, taken from a patient whose treatment included radiotherapy and nephrectomy. The source is a woman aged 45-60 years with renal cell carcinoma. The CDR3 DNA follows: TGTGCCTGGAGTCCAGGACAGGGGCTTTCCTACGAGCAGTACTTC. This translates into CAWSPGQGLSYEQYF.